The entry below gives a single TCR beta chain sequence along with its context. Its antigen is not identified. Unmatched junction bases numbered 6, after V lost 0 bases and J lost 9 bases. CDR3 length: 16 amino acids. Germline CDR1 KGHSH, CDR2 LQKENI. Assay used: immunoSEQ multiplex PCR; TCRdb lists only in-frame clones, some missing. The table lists 40,000 or so clones, 85% to 95% of them singletons, with about 4% in the top ten. This sample was included in a study of graft-versus-host responses after intestinal transplantation. In the study overall: Grafts that recipients had were multivisceral, liver-intestinal, or isolated intestinal transplants. Recipients uniformly received anti-thymocyte globulin induction, followed by tacrolimus and steroids for three to four years.

General study findings and limits: Declining HvG levels early post-transplant were linked to peak circulating GvH clone levels.

The chain recombines TRBV18 with TRBJ1-6; TRBD1 matches 9 bases. This sequence was found in a human patient who received an intestinal transplant, so some T cells may come from the graft donor. Sequenced here: PBMCs, sampled 700 to 850 days after intestinal transplantation. The CDR3 here is CASSPPYGQGTSPLHF. CDR3 bases: TGTGCCAGCTCACCACCGTATGGACAGGGGACTTCACCCCTCCACTTT.